This is a list of T cell receptor beta chains from one sample in a study of control samples from healthy donors and cancer patients. Sequencing used immunoSEQ multiplex PCR; TCRdb keeps in-frame clones, though not all of them. This sample has about 180,000 clones, with under 95% found just once. The sample taken for sequencing was blood. Source of these receptors: a woman aged 18-30 years in good health. CDR3s include the opening cysteine and the closing phenylalanine or tryptophan. D genes are given only for firm matches. The size of a clone is reported for some rows only, either as once, few or many, or as a class for expanded clones.

>TRBJ1-1|TRBV15|-|-
CATSRGGDGTNTEAFF
TGTGCCACCAGCAGAGGGGGGGACGGAACGAACACTGAAGCTTTCTTT
>TRBJ1-4|TRBV12-3/TRBV12-4|once|TRBD1
CASSRDSGEKLFF
TGTGCCAGCAGTAGGGACAGTGGGGAAAAACTGTTTTTT
>TRBJ1-1|TRBV6-2/TRBV6-3|-|-
CASSLEGVNTEAFF
TGTGCCAGCAGTCTCGAGGGGGTGAACACTGAAGCTTTCTTT
>TRBJ1-6|TRBV7-9|-|TRBD1
CASRGGNLLNSPLHF
TGTGCCAGTAGAGGGGGCAATCTCCTTAATTCACCCCTCCACTTT
>TRBJ1-1|TRBV7-2|-|-
CASSLGGGGSGAFF
TGTGCCAGCAGCTTAGGGGGCGGGGGATCTGGGGCTTTCTTT
>TRBJ2-1|TRBV10-3|-|TRBD1
CAISEFTGGHNEQFF
TGTGCCATCAGTGAGTTTACAGGGGGGCACAATGAGCAGTTCTTC
>TRBJ2-1|TRBV4-1|-|-
CASSHPRDSPSYNEQFF
TGCGCCAGCAGCCACCCCCGAGACAGTCCGTCCTACAATGAGCAGTTCTTC
>TRBJ1-5|TRBV2|once|-
CASSDMVRNYQPQHF
TGTGCCAGCAGTGATATGGTGAGAAACTATCAGCCCCAGCATTTT
>TRBJ1-1|TRBV27|-|TRBD1
CASSNRGLGTEAFF
TGTGCCAGCAGTAACAGGGGTCTTGGCACTGAAGCTTTCTTT
>TRBJ2-1|TRBV19|-|TRBD1
CASSIGGGLGNEQFF
TGTGCCAGTAGTATAGGAGGGGGCCTCGGCAATGAGCAGTTCTTC
>TRBJ1-2|TRBV5-1|-|TRBD1
CASREQTGRGYTF
TGCGCCAGCAGAGAGCAGACAGGGCGGGGCTACACCTTC
>TRBJ1-5|TRBV15|-|-
CATSRDQGQGQPQHF
TGTGCCACCAGCAGAGATCAGGGCCAGGGTCAGCCCCAGCATTTT
>TRBJ2-7|TRBV2|-|TRBD2
CASRERLAGVSQYF
TGTGCCAGCAGAGAGCGGCTAGCGGGAGTAAGCCAGTACTTC
>TRBJ2-5|TRBV28|-|-
CASSLRGWGNHETQYF
TGTGCCAGCAGTTTAAGGGGGTGGGGAAACCACGAGACCCAGTACTTC
>TRBJ2-1|TRBV27|-|-
CASSSRAYSREQFF
TGTGCCAGCAGCTCCCGGGCCTACAGTCGGGAGCAGTTCTTC